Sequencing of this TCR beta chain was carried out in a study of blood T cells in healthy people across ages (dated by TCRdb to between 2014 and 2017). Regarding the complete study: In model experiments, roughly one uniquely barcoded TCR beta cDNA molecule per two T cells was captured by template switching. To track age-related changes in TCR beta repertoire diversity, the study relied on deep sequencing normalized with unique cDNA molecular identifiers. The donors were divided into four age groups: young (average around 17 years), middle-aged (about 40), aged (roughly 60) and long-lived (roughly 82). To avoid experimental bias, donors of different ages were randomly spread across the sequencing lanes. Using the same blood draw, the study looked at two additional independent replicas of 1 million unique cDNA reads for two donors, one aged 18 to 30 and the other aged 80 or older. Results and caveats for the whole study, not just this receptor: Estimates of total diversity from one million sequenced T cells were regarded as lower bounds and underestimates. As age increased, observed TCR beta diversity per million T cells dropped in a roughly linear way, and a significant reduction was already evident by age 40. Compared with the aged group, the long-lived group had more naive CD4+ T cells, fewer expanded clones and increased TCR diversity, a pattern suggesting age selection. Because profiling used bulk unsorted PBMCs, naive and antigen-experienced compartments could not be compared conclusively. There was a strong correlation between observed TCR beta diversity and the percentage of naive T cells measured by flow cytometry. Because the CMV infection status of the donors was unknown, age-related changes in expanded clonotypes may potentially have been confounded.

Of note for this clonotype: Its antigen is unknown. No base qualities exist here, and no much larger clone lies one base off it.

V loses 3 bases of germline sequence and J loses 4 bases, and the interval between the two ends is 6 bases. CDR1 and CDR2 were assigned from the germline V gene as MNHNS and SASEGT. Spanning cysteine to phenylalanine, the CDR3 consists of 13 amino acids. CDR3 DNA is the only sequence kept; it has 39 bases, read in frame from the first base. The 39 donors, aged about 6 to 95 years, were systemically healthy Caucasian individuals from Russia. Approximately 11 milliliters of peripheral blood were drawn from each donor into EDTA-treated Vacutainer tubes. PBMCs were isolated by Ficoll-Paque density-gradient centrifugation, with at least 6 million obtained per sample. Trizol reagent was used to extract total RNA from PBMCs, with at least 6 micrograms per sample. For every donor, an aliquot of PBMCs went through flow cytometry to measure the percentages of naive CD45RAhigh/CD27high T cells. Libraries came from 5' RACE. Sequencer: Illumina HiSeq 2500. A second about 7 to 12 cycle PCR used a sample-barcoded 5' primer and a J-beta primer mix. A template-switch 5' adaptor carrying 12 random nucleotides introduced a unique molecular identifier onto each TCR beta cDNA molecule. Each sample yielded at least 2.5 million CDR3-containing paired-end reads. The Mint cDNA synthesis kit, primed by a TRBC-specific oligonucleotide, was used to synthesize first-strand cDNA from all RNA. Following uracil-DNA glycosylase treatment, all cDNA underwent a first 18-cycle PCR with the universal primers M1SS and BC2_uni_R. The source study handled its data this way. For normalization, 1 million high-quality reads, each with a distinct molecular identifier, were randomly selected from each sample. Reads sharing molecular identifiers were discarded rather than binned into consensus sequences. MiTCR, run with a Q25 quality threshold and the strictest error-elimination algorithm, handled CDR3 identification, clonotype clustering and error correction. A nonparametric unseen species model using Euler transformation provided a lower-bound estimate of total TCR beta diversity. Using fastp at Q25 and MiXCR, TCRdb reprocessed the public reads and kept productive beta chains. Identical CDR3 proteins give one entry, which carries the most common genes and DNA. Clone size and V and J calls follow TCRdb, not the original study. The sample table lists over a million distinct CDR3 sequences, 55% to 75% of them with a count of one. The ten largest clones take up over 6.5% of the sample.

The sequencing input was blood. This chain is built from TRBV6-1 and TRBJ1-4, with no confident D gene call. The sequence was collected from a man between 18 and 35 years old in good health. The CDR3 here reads CASSDDYNEKLFF. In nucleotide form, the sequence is TGTGCCAGCAGTGACGACTATAATGAAAAACTGTTTTTT.